Following are 10 T cell receptor beta chains from one sample sequenced in a study of identical twins. TCRdb reprocessed the 5' RACE reads via MiXCR and lists one record per CDR3 protein. Found here are 640,000 or so distinct CDR3 sequences, approximately 6% of them singletons; the top ten hold about 2%. The sequenced material came from naive T cells sorted from blood. These receptors all stem from a young man in good health.

This clonotype was counted a few times. This chain connects TRBV7-6 to TRBJ2-5, with D tentatively TRBD2 (6 bases). CDR3 length equals 16 residues. The V gene's germline CDR1 is SGHVS and CDR2 FNYEAQ. Between the trimmed V and J ends, which lost 2 bases and 2 bases, there was a span of 15 bases. The CDR3, as DNA: TGTGCCAGCAGCTTAAATCCCAGTCGGGGGCAAGAGACCCAGTACTTC. Its translation: CASSLNPSRGQETQYF.

This clonotype was detected many times. The chain uses TRBV12-3 or TRBV12-4 and TRBJ2-1; D is unresolved. V was clipped by 6 bases and J by 4 bases, with 22 bases between them. The CDR3 totals 17 residues. Here the CDR3 DNA reads TGTGCCAGCAGGGGGTCCAATGCAGGCAGGAATTACAATGAGCAGTTCTTC. Translating it yields CASRGSNAGRNYNEQFF.

The rearrangement uses TRBV19 and TRBJ1-3, with D perhaps matching TRBD1 (5 bases). The CDR3 is made up of 16 amino acids. The germline V and J ends were trimmed by 5 bases and 1 base, with 15 bases remaining between them. Germline assignment: CDR1 LNHDA and CDR2 SQIVND (reference sequence). DNA for the CDR3: TGTGCCAGTAGTCCCGGGACCGGAGGGTCTGGAAACACCATATATTTT. Translating gives CASSPGTGGSGNTIYF.

Of note for this clonotype: A much larger clone lies a single base off, so this may be a read error. J is TRBJ2-7 and V is TRBV10-2; TRBD2 aligns across 7 bases. Germline V CDR1 and CDR2: WSHSY, SAAADI. CDR3 length: 16 residues. The V segment lost 0 bases and the J segment 4 bases; nucleotides outside the gene matches: 9. For the CDR3, the DNA is TGCGCCAGCAGTGAGTCTATCGGGGGGTCTGGGTACGAGCAGTACTTC. Translation: CASSESIGGSGYEQYF.

This clonotype was detected many times. J is TRBJ2-2 and V is TRBV29-1; D is perhaps TRBD1 (5 bases). Germline V CDR1 and CDR2: SQVTM, ANQGSEA. Trimming cost V 4 bases and J 4 bases, with 10 bases left between them. CDR3 size: 13 residues. This CDR3 reads CSVVSQGTGELFF. For the CDR3, the DNA is TGCAGCGTTGTGTCTCAGGGCACCGGGGAGCTGTTTTTT.

This clonotype was seen more than once but under ten times. The chain is built from TRBV29-1 and TRBJ2-1; D not resolved. The V gene's germline CDR1 is SQVTM and CDR2 ANQGSEA. CDR3 length equals 14 residues. Trimming shortened V by 7 bases and J by 15 bases, and 28 bases separated the two germline ends. The CDR3: CSDGTSDSPHLGFF. In DNA form, the CDR3 reads TGCAGCGACGGAACCAGTGATTCTCCGCATCTAGGGTTCTTC.

This clonotype was seen only a few times. The J gene is TRBJ1-5, the V gene TRBV6-5; D call uncertain. Germline CDR1 MNHEY, CDR2 SVGAGI. V lost 2 bases to trimming and J lost 2 bases, with 7 bases between them. The CDR3 extends over 14 amino acids. This CDR3 is CASSYGSGNQPQHF. In DNA, the CDR3 is TGTGCCAGCAGTTACGGGTCCGGCAATCAGCCCCAGCATTTT.

There are many counts of this clonotype. V gene TRBV11-1 combines with J gene TRBJ2-7, with 11 positions matching TRBD2. The CDR3 extends over 18 amino acids. Unmatched junction bases numbered 14, after V lost 4 bases and J lost 3 bases. The germline V gene has CDR1 SGHAT and CDR2 FQDESV (reference sequence). This CDR3 is CASSYLNLAGGSNYEQYV. Here the CDR3 DNA reads TGTGCCAGCAGCTACCTAAATCTAGCGGGAGGATCTAACTACGAGCAGTACGTC.

This clonotype was observed a few times. The DNA for the CDR3 is TGTGCCAGCAGCTTAGGCTCCTCACGTGAGCAGTTCTTC. It encodes CASSLGSSREQFF. The genes are TRBV7-8 and TRBJ2-1, with unresolved D. V lost 1 base and J 9 bases, leaving 10 bases between the germline ends. The germline V gene encodes CDR1 SGHVS and CDR2 FQNEAQ. The CDR3 length is 13 residues.

The V gene is TRBV20-1, the J gene TRBJ2-3, with 13 bases lining up with TRBD2. The trim removed 0 bases at V and 4 bases at J, leaving 13 bases unmatched. The CDR3 spans 19 residues. From germline, CDR1 is DFQATT and CDR2 SNEGSKA (reference sequence). The CDR3 coding sequence is TGCAGTGCTAGAGATCAAGGACTAGCGGGAGTAAAATTCGCAGATACGCAGTATTTT. This sequence encodes CSARDQGLAGVKFADTQYF.